This TCR beta chain was recovered during a study of T cells in Graves' hyperthyroidism and ophthalmopathy (dated by TCRdb to about 2019). Context from the whole study: Peripheral blood samples were taken at the time of initial diagnosis, prior to any treatment. A discovery cohort of fewer than 110 patients, approximately 45 with Graves' ophthalmopathy and 55 to 60 with stable Graves' hyperthyroidism, was used to find distinguishing TCR V-J signatures. An independent validation cohort of 18 to 20 hyperthyroidism patients and 17 patients who later progressed to ophthalmopathy tested prospective prediction of ophthalmopathy. The roughly 100 discovery patients were randomly split 7:3 into training and test sets. In addition, the study compared T-cell repertoires in thyroid tissue and in blood from about six Graves' hyperthyroidism patients. After blood sampling, hyperthyroidism patients were treated with methimazole at a starting dose of 30 mg daily, and ophthalmopathy patients were treated with high-dose intravenous methylprednisolone. According to the paper, TCR Vbeta CDR3 sequencing was carried out on 135 peripheral blood samples, which came from about 45 ophthalmopathy, approximately 72 hyperthyroidism and about 17 progressor patients.

This clonotype was recorded many times. There is no known antigen for this receptor. Qualities for individual bases were not recorded, and no much larger clone is one base off. TCR beta CDR3 regions were amplified from RNA transcripts. The TCR CDR3 was subjected to a first round of RT-PCR using the HTBI primer set and the Qiagen OneStep RT-PCR kit. Libraries were constructed in a second round of multiplex PCR, after which size selection and purification were performed. Paired-end sequencing of the libraries was performed with 100 bp reads on an Illumina HiSeq2000. The authors' analysis ran thus. SOAPnuke was used to process the raw data, throwing out any read that contained adapters or uncalled bases, had a mean Phred below 15, or lacked an exact constant-primer or identifier match. COPE v1.2.5 was used to merge the high-quality paired reads, and each unique nucleotide sequence was defined as a clonotype. MiTCR v1.1 was used to align clonotypes to the IMGT TRBV, TRBD and TRBJ reference segments. Only V-J combinations with frequency above 0.0001, covering 99% to 99.2% of repertoires, were analysed. The TCS score was defined as F50 (clonal expansion) divided by E x V (chaos), with BLOSUM62-based TCRdist calculated between CDR3 peptides within each V-J. Welch's t-statistics and random forest reduced some 510 V-J features to 10 to 15, which were used in a naive Bayes classifier (R e1071). The raw public reads went through TCRdb reprocessing: fastp at Q25, MiXCR clone calling, in-frame beta chains kept. Entries that share a CDR3 protein sequence are merged under the most common genes and DNA. What appears here as the V and J calls and clone size reflects TCRdb's work, not the paper's. In this sample the table shows approximately 520,000 distinct CDR3 sequences, approximately 25% of which occur a single time. The biggest ten clones account for roughly 10% of the sample.

CDR1 and CDR2 (SGDLS, YYNGEE) derive from the germline V gene. V lost 3 bases and J lost 3 bases; the stretch between them is 12 bases long. The CDR3 contains 14 residues, cysteine and phenylalanine counted. The retained sequence is limited to the CDR3, 42 bases, with the frame set at the first base. Moderately to severely active disease, a Clinical Activity Score of at least 3, a NOSPECS grade of at least 4, and a duration under 3 months were present in ophthalmopathy patients. The study excluded patients with uncontrolled infections, other autoimmune diseases, pregnancy or lactation. Diagnoses relied on clinical symptoms, serum thyroxine and TRAb, thyroid ultrasound and orbital computed tomography. PBMCs were separated from approximately 10 ml of fresh peripheral blood using Ficoll-Paque density gradient centrifugation. Total RNA was extracted with Trizol reagent, and quality was checked on an Agilent 2100 Bioanalyzer.

General findings and caveats noted by the study authors: Sample size was not statistically predetermined, and blinding of investigators to group allocation was not performed. Most expanded thyroid clonotypes (frequency above 0.001) were also detected in blood, a finding suggesting that blood repertoires may reflect thyroid immune responses. In validation, the model predicted progression to ophthalmopathy with roughly 70% sensitivity and less than 75% specificity, a median of 6.5 months before onset. A 13 V-J signature model separated ophthalmopathy from stable hyperthyroidism, with 87.88% sensitivity and 81.08% specificity in cross-validation and 80%/75% in testing.

What was sequenced was blood. This clonotype originated in a woman aged 30 to 39 with Graves' ophthalmopathy. Here the chain combines TRBV9 and TRBJ1-2; confidence is insufficient to name the D gene. The DNA sequence is as follows: TGTGCCAGCAGCGGAGGTGAGGGAGACTATGGCTACACCTTC. It is translated as CASSGGEGDYGYTF.